Listed below are T cell receptor beta chains from one sample, sequenced in a study of PD-1 blockade in classical Hodgkin lymphoma. Profiled with immunoSEQ multiplex PCR; TCRdb holds only in-frame clones, not every one. The table shows about 110,000 clones, with nearly 90% occurring only once. Sequenced here: peripheral blood mononuclear cells (PBMCs), sampled before the second cycle of nivolumab. All receptors derive from a human donor with classical Hodgkin lymphoma. Each CDR3 is given with its conserved first and last residue. The D gene is left open where the match is weak. For some rows the clone size is stated as once, few or many, or as a class when expanded; others skip it.

.,TRBV15,TRBJ2-7,.,TGTGCCACCAGCAGAGTAAGACGGAAGATGTCCGAGCAGTACTTC,CATSRVRRKMSEQYF
.,TRBV16,TRBJ1-2,TRBD1,TGTGCCAGCAGCCAATCGACAGGGGGCAACTATGGCTACACCTTC,CASSQSTGGNYGYTF
.,TRBV2,TRBJ2-7,TRBD2,TGTGCCAGCAGTGAAATGATGGCGGGAGGAAGTCACGAGCAGTACTTC,CASSEMMAGGSHEQYF
.,TRBV27,TRBJ1-1,.,TGTGCCAGCAGTTGGAAAGAGAACACTGAAGCTTTCTTT,CASSWKENTEAFF
many,TRBV30,TRBJ1-3,TRBD1,TGTGCCTGGAGTGACTGGACAGGATGGTACTCTGGAAACACCATATATTTT,CAWSDWTGWYSGNTIYF
once,TRBV7-6,TRBJ1-1,TRBD1,TGTGCCAGCAGCCCCGATAACAGGGGGCGCATCTACACTGAAGCTTTCTTT,CASSPDNRGRIYTEAFF
few,TRBV7-9,TRBJ2-2,TRBD2,TGTGCCAGCAGTCCAAGACTAGCGGGAGACTCTCATCGCACCGGGGAGCTGTTTTTT,CASSPRLAGDSHRTGELFF
.,TRBV18,TRBJ2-5,.,TGTGCCAGCTCACCACTCCTAGCCCAAGAGACCCAGTACTTC,CASSPLLAQETQYF
few,TRBV6-6,TRBJ1-1,.,TGTGCCAGCAGTTTGACAGGGAACACTGAAGCTTTCTTT,CASSLTGNTEAFF
.,TRBV5-4,TRBJ2-7,TRBD1,TGTGCCAGCAGCTCGACAGGGTCCACCTACGAGCAGTACTTC,CASSSTGSTYEQYF
.,TRBV7-2,TRBJ2-2,.,TGTGCCAGCAGCTTCGGCAGGACTGGGGAGCTGTTTTTT,CASSFGRTGELFF
.,TRBV6-5,TRBJ2-5,TRBD1,TGTGCCAGCAGTCGACAGGGCCGAGAGACCCAGTACTTC,CASSRQGRETQYF
.,TRBV2,TRBJ1-4,TRBD1,TGTGCCACCCTGGGACAGGGATCAACTAATGAAAAACTGTTTTTT,CATLGQGSTNEKLFF
.,TRBV21-1,TRBJ2-3,.,TGTGCCAGCAGCCCGGAGGGTACGCAGTATTTT,CASSPEGTQYF
.,TRBV15,TRBJ2-7,TRBD1,TGTGCCACCAGCAGAGGGACAGGGGGCTACGAGCAGTACTTC,CATSRGTGGYEQYF
.,TRBV5-6,TRBJ2-2,.,TGTGCCAGCAGCTTGGTTAGGGGTCGCACCGGGGAGCTGTTTTTT,CASSLVRGRTGELFF
.,TRBV29-1,TRBJ2-1,.,TGCAGCGTTGGTGTAGGATCCTACAATGAGCAGTTCTTC,CSVGVGSYNEQFF
.,TRBV5-6,TRBJ2-5,.,TGTGCCAGCAGCAGGGGGGGTGTTTGGGAGACCCAGTACTTC,CASSRGGVWETQYF
.,TRBV16,TRBJ1-2,.,TGTGCCAGCAGCCAAACGAGCAGGGCGAGCGGCTACACCTTC,CASSQTSRASGYTF
.,TRBV6-6,TRBJ2-1,TRBD2,TGTGCCAGGACTAGCGGGGTCAATGAGCAGTTCTTC,CARTSGVNEQFF
.,TRBV5-6,TRBJ2-1,.,TGTGCCAGCAGCTTGAGGAGCTCCTACAATGAGCAGTTCTTC,CASSLRSSYNEQFF
.,TRBV19,TRBJ1-5,.,TGTGCCAGTAGACCGGACAGCTTCAATCAGCCCCAGCATTTT,CASRPDSFNQPQHF
.,TRBV28,TRBJ2-2,.,TGTGCCAGCATCACTAGGGAGACCGGGGAGCTGTTTTTT,CASITRETGELFF
.,TRBV19,TRBJ2-1,TRBD2,TGTGCCAGTAGTATAGAGGTACTAGCGGGGATAAATGAGCAGTTCTTC,CASSIEVLAGINEQFF
.,TRBV10-3,TRBJ1-5,.,TGTGCCATCAGTGAGTCGTTGGGGAATCAGCCCCAGCATTTT,CAISESLGNQPQHF
.,TRBV6-5,TRBJ1-3,.,TGTGCCAGCAGTTACTCGGACGGCTCTGGAAACACCATATATTTT,CASSYSDGSGNTIYF
.,TRBV6-5,TRBJ1-1,.,TGTGCCAGCAGTTACGAGGGGGAGAGCCAGGCTTTCTTT,CASSYEGESQAFF
.,TRBV30,TRBJ2-1,.,TGTGCCTGGAGTGTACTAGCTAATGAGCAGTTCTTC,CAWSVLANEQFF
.,TRBV27,TRBJ1-4,.,TGTGCCAGCAGTTCTGGGGCAGGTTACGGTGAAAAACTGTTTTTT,CASSSGAGYGEKLFF
.,TRBV29-1,TRBJ1-2,TRBD1,TGCAGCGCCCAGACAGGGGTCTTATATGGCTACACCTTC,CSAQTGVLYGYTF
.,TRBV25-1,TRBJ1-5,.,TGTGCCAGCAGTTGGGACAATCAGCCCCAGCATTTT,CASSWDNQPQHF
.,TRBV6-1,TRBJ2-7,.,TGTGCCAGCCTCCTGTCGACCGGAGTTTGGTACTTC,CASLLSTGVWYF
.,TRBV21-1,TRBJ2-7,.,TGTGCCAGCAGCAAAGCCCCAGCGGGAGGGCTAACCGGTGAGCAGTACTTC,CASSKAPAGGLTGEQYF
once,TRBV7-2,TRBJ2-3,TRBD2,TGTGCCAGCAGCCGACAACTAGGGCGGGAGACCAGCACAGATACGCAGTATTTT,CASSRQLGRETSTDTQYF
.,TRBV7-8,TRBJ2-1,TRBD2,TGTGCCAGCAGCGTCAAGGGGGCGATTAGAAGCGGGAGGGGACAGGATGAGCAGTTCTTC,CASSVKGAIRSGRGQDEQFF
.,TRBV6-5,TRBJ2-7,.,TGTGCCAGCAGTAACAACAGGTTCGAGCAGTACTTC,CASSNNRFEQYF
.,TRBV7-9,TRBJ1-4,.,TGTGCCAGCAGCTTAGGAGGGGTGTATAGGTCGGCTAATGAAAAACTGTTTTTT,CASSLGGVYRSANEKLFF
.,TRBV27,TRBJ1-2,TRBD1,TGTGCCAGCAGTTTAAAAAGGGACAGGGGAGGCGGGGGCTACACCTTC,CASSLKRDRGGGGYTF
.,TRBV7-2,TRBJ2-7,TRBD2,TGTGCCAGCAGCTTGGGGACTAGCGGGAGGGCCTACGAGCAGTACTTC,CASSLGTSGRAYEQYF
.,TRBV6-5,TRBJ1-1,.,TGTGCCAGCATCCCCAACAGGGTATTGGGCACTGAAGCTTTCTTT,CASIPNRVLGTEAFF
.,TRBV28,TRBJ2-2,TRBD2,TGTGCCAGCAGCCCGGCGGGGGGCGGGAAGAACACCGGGGAGCTGTTTTTT,CASSPAGGGKNTGELFF
.,TRBV7-2,TRBJ2-7,.,TGTGCCAGCAGCTTCGGGGAGACCTACGAGCAGTACTTC,CASSFGETYEQYF
.,TRBV19,TRBJ1-1,.,TGTGCCAGTAGTATATTGAATGAGGTGAACACTGAAGCTTTCTTT,CASSILNEVNTEAFF
.,TRBV13,TRBJ1-6,.,TGTGCCAGCAGCTTCGGAGCCCATAATTCACCCCTCCACTTT,CASSFGAHNSPLHF
.,TRBV10-3,TRBJ1-1,.,TGTGCCATCAAGGTGAGGGGAGACACTGAAGCTTTCTTT,CAIKVRGDTEAFF
.,TRBV5-1,TRBJ1-1,TRBD1,TGCGCCAGCAGCCCGCACACGGGACAGATGAACACTGAAGCTTTCTTT,CASSPHTGQMNTEAFF
.,TRBV5-8,TRBJ1-2,.,TGTGCCAGCAGCTTTCGGATGGGTTCGAATGGCTACACCTTC,CASSFRMGSNGYTF
.,TRBV19,TRBJ2-7,TRBD2,TGTGCCAGTAGTCCGCTAGCGGAGCACTACGAGCAGTACTTC,CASSPLAEHYEQYF
.,TRBV7-6,TRBJ2-1,TRBD2,TGTGCCAGCTCCGCGGCGGGAGGGCTACTTTCGGGCAATGAGCAGTTCTTC,CASSAAGGLLSGNEQFF
.,TRBV7-9,TRBJ2-3,.,TGTGCCAGCAGCTCTTCCACAGATACGCAGTATTTT,CASSSSTDTQYF
.,TRBV29-1,TRBJ2-3,.,TGCAGCGTATTAGGACTCGTCACAGATACGCAGTATTTT,CSVLGLVTDTQYF
.,TRBV15,TRBJ2-3,.,TGTGCCACCAGCAGAAATCGTGCGGACACTGGCGATACGCAGTATTTT,CATSRNRADTGDTQYF
.,TRBV11-2,TRBJ1-1,.,TGTGCCAGCAGCTTAATCAGGGGTACTGAAGCTTTCTTT,CASSLIRGTEAFF
.,TRBV6-7,TRBJ1-4,TRBD1,TGTGCCAGCATTTTTACCCGGGACAGGGGGCGCCCTGCAACTAATGAAAAACTGTTTTTT,CASIFTRDRGRPATNEKLFF
once,TRBV7-9,TRBJ1-5,TRBD1,TGTGCCAGCAGCCTCTCCGTCGGGACAGGGAACCAGCCCCAGCATTTT,CASSLSVGTGNQPQHF
.,TRBV6-1,TRBJ2-6,.,TGTGCCAGCAGTGCCTCTGGGGCCAACGTCCTGACTTTC,CASSASGANVLTF
.,TRBV5-1,TRBJ2-7,.,TGCGCCAGCAGCCTCCTAGAGGACAGCTCCTACGAGCAGTACTTC,CASSLLEDSSYEQYF